A selection of T cell receptor beta chains follows, all from one sample in a study of blood T cell repertoires in COVID-19. The protocol was immunoSEQ multiplex PCR, while the TCRdb copy is restricted to in-frame clones and leaves out a portion. The repertoire holds 250,000 to 350,000 clones, with around 89% as singletons. Sequenced sample: peripheral blood. These receptor sequences come from a woman aged 55-70 years with acute or convalescent COVID-19. CDR3s include the opening cysteine and the closing phenylalanine or tryptophan. The order of the fields is V gene, J gene, D gene, clone size, CDR3 protein, CDR3 DNA. D genes are given only for firm matches. Rows may omit the clone size; those that give it use once, few, many or a size class.

TRBV7-2	TRBJ1-3	-	-	CASSQTYRDGNTIYF	TGTGCCAGCAGCCAAACCTACAGGGATGGAAACACCATATATTTT
TRBV7-2	TRBJ2-2	TRBD2	once	CASSLTGGTSGGVQFF	TGTGCCAGCAGCTTAACTGGCGGGACTAGCGGGGGGGTGCAGTTTTTT
TRBV28	TRBJ1-2	-	-	CASSPPPTGYGYTF	TGTGCCAGCAGTCCCCCCCCGACAGGCTATGGCTACACCTTC
TRBV23-1	TRBJ1-6	-	-	CASSQHYVGGDSPLHF	TGCGCCAGCAGTCAACACTACGTAGGAGGCGATTCACCCCTCCACTTT
TRBV7-6	TRBJ2-3	-	-	CASSLLVSTTDTQYF	TGTGCCAGCAGCTTACTAGTATCAACCACAGATACGCAGTATTTT
TRBV27	TRBJ1-1	-	-	CASSLGGPTEAFF	TGTGCCAGCAGTTTGGGGGGGCCCACTGAAGCTTTCTTT
TRBV29-1	TRBJ2-1	TRBD2	-	CSVVASGAYNEQFF	TGCAGCGTTGTGGCTAGCGGGGCTTACAATGAGCAGTTCTTC
TRBV18	TRBJ1-2	TRBD1	-	CASSTGYGYTF	TGTGCCAGCTCGACAGGGTATGGCTACACCTTC
TRBV4-3	TRBJ2-1	TRBD2	once	CASSRMAGVNNEQFF	TGCGCCAGCAGCCGGATGGCGGGAGTTAACAATGAGCAGTTCTTC
TRBV9	TRBJ1-2	-	-	CASSVAGGLNYGYTF	TGTGCCAGCAGCGTGGCAGGAGGCCTTAACTATGGCTACACCTTC
TRBV30	TRBJ2-6	TRBD1	-	CAWSTGQGMVGANVLTF	TGTGCCTGGAGTACGGGACAGGGGATGGTTGGGGCCAACGTCCTGACTTTC
TRBV18	TRBJ2-5	TRBD2	-	CASSPASGFKRETQYF	TGTGCCAGCTCACCGGCTAGCGGTTTTAAACGGGAGACCCAGTACTTC
TRBV3-1/TRBV3-2	TRBJ2-1	-	-	CASSQRGRIVIYNEQFF	TGTGCCAGCAGCCAAAGGGGGAGAATAGTCATCTACAATGAGCAGTTCTTC
TRBV6-5	TRBJ2-3	TRBD2	once	CASSSSGRGPDTQYF	TGTGCCAGCAGTTCTAGCGGGAGGGGGCCAGATACGCAGTATTTT
TRBV28	TRBJ2-3	TRBD2	-	CASSGTSGPRTDTQYF	TGTGCCAGCAGTGGGACTAGCGGGCCTCGCACAGATACGCAGTATTTT
TRBV7-9	TRBJ1-1	TRBD1	-	CASSLVGTGVITEAFF	TGTGCCAGCAGCTTAGTGGGGACAGGGGTTATCACTGAAGCTTTCTTT
TRBV5-6	TRBJ1-2	-	-	CASSLADGRGYGYTF	TGTGCCAGCAGCTTGGCAGACGGCAGGGGTTATGGCTACACCTTC
TRBV4-1	TRBJ1-5	TRBD1	once	CASSPTGGRASNQPQHF	TGCGCCAGCAGCCCGACAGGGGGGAGGGCTAGCAATCAGCCCCAGCATTTT
TRBV9	TRBJ2-3	TRBD2	-	CASSARLAGIDTQYF	TGTGCCAGCAGCGCCCGACTAGCGGGAATCGATACGCAGTATTTT
TRBV7-9	TRBJ1-2	-	-	CASSPGARDYGYTF	TGTGCCAGCAGCCCAGGGGCGAGGGACTATGGCTACACCTTC
TRBV6-2/TRBV6-3	TRBJ1-5	-	-	CASSYYSPDNQPQHF	TGTGCCAGCAGTTACTACAGCCCAGACAATCAGCCCCAGCATTTT
TRBV10-3	TRBJ2-1	-	-	CAASRADSELWVNEQFF	TGTGCCGCGTCCCGCGCCGACAGCGAACTCTGGGTGAATGAGCAGTTCTTC
TRBV27	TRBJ2-5	TRBD2	-	CASSRRTSVETQYF	TGTGCCAGCAGTAGAAGGACTAGTGTAGAGACCCAGTACTTC
TRBV24-1	TRBJ1-5	TRBD1	-	CATSGGTGGLPQHF	TGTGCCACCAGTGGAGGGACAGGGGGTTTGCCCCAGCATTTT
TRBV1	TRBJ1-3	-	-	CTRDRREEWRGNTIYF	TGCACCAGAGATCGCCGGGAGGAGTGGCGCGGAAACACCATATATTTT
TRBV28	TRBJ2-7	TRBD1	-	CASSLWGTGFYEQYF	TGTGCCAGCAGTTTATGGGGGACAGGTTTCTACGAGCAGTACTTC
TRBV6-2/TRBV6-3	TRBJ2-3	TRBD2	-	CASSRPGLAGVTDTQYF	TGTGCCAGCAGTCGCCCCGGACTAGCGGGGGTCACAGATACGCAGTATTTT
TRBV18	TRBJ2-1	TRBD1	once	CASSPIGDSNYWSNEQFF	TGTGCCAGCTCACCTATTGGGGACAGTAATTATTGGTCCAATGAGCAGTTCTTC
TRBV11-2	TRBJ2-7	-	-	CASSLEGGYEQYF	TGTGCCAGCAGCTTAGAAGGGGGCTACGAGCAGTACTTC
TRBV5-1	TRBJ1-5	-	-	CASSLVGDSNQPQHF	TGCGCCAGCAGCTTGGTCGGGGATAGCAATCAGCCCCAGCATTTT
TRBV28	TRBJ2-7	TRBD1	-	CASSERQGKYEQYF	TGTGCCAGCAGCGAAAGACAGGGTAAATACGAGCAGTACTTC
TRBV7-3	TRBJ2-3	TRBD2	-	CASSRSGGASDTQYF	TGTGCCAGCAGCCGGAGCGGGGGGGCGTCCGATACGCAGTATTTT
TRBV5-4	TRBJ1-1	-	-	CASPGTEAFF	TGTGCCAGCCCGGGCACTGAAGCTTTCTTT
TRBV7-2	TRBJ1-6	TRBD1	-	CASSPTTGTVTSPLHF	TGTGCCAGCAGCCCAACGACCGGGACAGTTACTTCACCCCTCCACTTT
TRBV24-1	TRBJ2-4	-	-	CATSAGSRDTKNIQYF	TGTGCCACCAGTGCAGGATCGCGGGATACCAAAAACATTCAGTACTTC
TRBV28	TRBJ1-1	TRBD1	once	CASSSISTGGGTEAFF	TGTGCCAGCAGTTCGATCAGTACAGGGGGCGGCACTGAAGCTTTCTTT
TRBV9	TRBJ2-1	TRBD2	-	CASSVSGRYNEQFF	TGTGCCAGCAGCGTTAGCGGGAGGTACAATGAGCAGTTCTTC
TRBV14	TRBJ2-5	-	-	CASSRFEGMQTQYF	TGTGCCAGCAGCCGTTTCGAGGGTATGCAGACCCAGTACTTC
TRBV24-1	TRBJ2-3	-	-	CATSQPGGAADTQYF	TGTGCCACCAGCCAACCCGGGGGAGCGGCAGATACGCAGTATTTT
TRBV7-2	TRBJ2-5	-	once	CASSLARQETQYF	TGTGCCAGCAGCTTAGCACGGCAAGAGACCCAGTACTTC
TRBV6-5	TRBJ1-2	-	-	CASSLQASSGYTF	TGTGCCAGCAGTCTTCAGGCGTCTTCTGGCTACACCTTC
TRBV4-3	TRBJ1-1	TRBD1	-	CASNQVLQGSTEAFF	TGCGCCAGCAACCAAGTTCTACAGGGGAGCACTGAAGCTTTCTTT
TRBV15	TRBJ2-2	-	few	CATRRLGLVTGELFF	TGTGCCACCAGGAGGTTGGGACTGGTTACCGGGGAGCTGTTTTTT
TRBV5-1	TRBJ2-2	-	-	CASSLRRGNTGELFF	TGCGCCAGCAGCCTCCGGAGGGGGAACACCGGGGAGCTGTTTTTT
TRBV19	TRBJ1-4	TRBD1	few	CASSFSGTGFEKLFF	TGTGCCAGTAGTTTCTCCGGGACAGGGTTCGAAAAACTGTTTTTT
TRBV5-6	TRBJ2-3	TRBD2	-	CASSFLAGGPRTDTQYF	TGTGCCAGCAGCTTTCTTGCGGGGGGGCCGCGCACAGATACGCAGTATTTT
TRBV27	TRBJ2-7	-	-	CASSLFPGTSPYEQYF	TGTGCCAGCAGTTTATTCCCCGGGACTTCCCCCTACGAGCAGTACTTC
TRBV24-1	TRBJ1-2	TRBD1	-	CATSANRGVDYGYTF	TGTGCCACCAGTGCCAACAGGGGGGTTGACTATGGCTACACCTTC
TRBV15	TRBJ1-2	TRBD1	-	CATSRDLRDRETF	TGTGCCACCAGCAGAGATCTGCGGGACAGAGAGACCTTC
TRBV27	TRBJ2-7	TRBD2	-	CASSPGLAFVYEQYF	TGTGCCAGCAGTCCGGGACTAGCTTTTGTTTACGAGCAGTACTTC
TRBV28	TRBJ1-1	-	-	CASSSYTVNTEAFF	TGTGCCAGCAGTTCTTATACAGTAAACACTGAAGCTTTCTTT
TRBV11-2	TRBJ2-1	TRBD2	-	CASSLALAGGSYEQFF	TGTGCCAGCAGCTTAGCACTAGCGGGAGGGTCCTATGAGCAGTTCTTC
TRBV29-1	TRBJ2-7	-	-	CSVTQGGGYEQYF	TGCAGCGTCACCCAGGGAGGGGGTTACGAGCAGTACTTC